The 12 T cell receptor beta chains given below trace back to one sample, sequenced in a study of identical twins. TCRdb re-analysed the 5' RACE reads in MiXCR, keeping a single row per CDR3 protein. The data contain 410,000 or so distinct CDR3 sequences, about 18% of them singletons. The sample taken for sequencing was naive T cells sorted from blood. The origin of the receptors is a man between 50 and 59 years old in good health.

This chain connects TRBV3-1 to TRBJ1-1; a possible D gene is TRBD1 (5 bases). Per the germline V gene, CDR1 is LGHDT and CDR2 is YNNKEL (reference sequence). With 4 bases removed from V and 1 base from J, the gap between germline ends came to 10 bases. The CDR3 totals 14 residues. The CDR3 DNA reads as TGTGCCAGCAGCCGCAGGGAGTCGAACACTGAAGCTTTCTTT. Residues: CASSRRESNTEAFF. The whole variable domain, filled in from reference TRBV3-1 and TRBJ1-1, reads DTAVSQTPKYLVTQMGNDKSIKCEQNLGHDTMYWYKQDSKKFLKIMFSYNNKELIINETVPNRFSPKSPDKAHLNLHINSLELGDSAVYFCASSRRESNTEAFFGQGTRLTVV.

The V gene is TRBV10-2, the J gene TRBJ1-2; D remains ambiguous. The germline gives CDR1 WSHSY, CDR2 SAAADI. This CDR3 has 12 residues. V dropped 2 bases and J dropped 8 bases, with 9 bases sitting between them. CDR3 DNA sequence: TGCGCCAGCAGTGAGAGGGATGGGGGCTACACCTTC. It specifies CASSERDGGYTF.

The CDR3 DNA reads as TGTGCCAGCAGTTTATTACCGGGACAGGGTGAAGAGACCCAGTACTTC. As protein: CASSLLPGQGEETQYF. This rearrangement joins TRBV28 to TRBJ2-5, with 9 bases that match TRBD1. With 1 base clipped from V and 3 bases from J, the junction kept 6 bases outside the gene matches. This CDR3 contains 16 residues. Germline V lookup: CDR1 MDHEN, CDR2 SYDVKM.

This clonotype appeared many times. This chain connects TRBV7-9 to TRBJ2-3; D uncertain. The germline V and J ends were trimmed by 7 bases and 6 bases, with 8 bases remaining between them. Germline values: CDR1 SEHNR, CDR2 FQNEAQ (reference sequence). CDR3 length: 11 amino acids. Here the CDR3 DNA reads TGTGCCAGCAACCCCGGGGATACGCAGTATTTT. Its protein product is CASNPGDTQYF.

This clonotype was seen a handful of times. The chain carries TRBV20-1 and TRBJ1-2; D may be TRBD1 (6 bases). Trimming cost V 0 bases and J 0 bases, with 20 bases left between them. This CDR3 is 18 amino acids long. The germline CDR1 and CDR2 sequences are DFQATT and SNEGSKA (reference sequence). CDR3 protein: CSARDGTVLDRANYGYTF. CDR3 nucleotides: TGCAGTGCTAGAGATGGGACTGTATTGGACAGAGCTAACTATGGCTACACCTTC.

At least ten counts were recorded for this clonotype. The junction does not match germline at one end; this may be a read error. This rearrangement joins TRBV5-1 to TRBJ2-5; TRBD2 agrees at 12 bases. The CDR3 contains 15 residues. Germline V gene data show CDR1 as SGHRS and CDR2 as YFSETQ. CDR3 amino acids: CASSLGLAGQETQYF. The CDR3 DNA is TGTGCCAGCAGCCTCGGACTAGCGGGGCAGGAGACCCAGTACTTC.

The table lists this clonotype with a few counts. The V call is TRBV20-1, the J call TRBJ2-7; TRBD1 aligns across 11 bases. Germline V gene data show CDR1 as DFQATT and CDR2 as SNEGSKA (reference sequence). V was clipped by 2 bases and J by 6 bases; unmatched bases: 6. The CDR3 covers 14 residues. CDR3 loop: CSARSGTGGGEQYF. The CDR3 DNA reads TGCAGTGCTAGATCCGGGACAGGGGGGGGCGAGCAGTACTTC.

This clonotype appeared a few times. V usage is TRBV9 and J usage is TRBJ2-1; D may be TRBD1 (6 bases). This CDR3 contains 13 residues. Germline-derived CDR1 and CDR2 are SGDLS and YYNGEE. The germline V and J ends were trimmed by 3 bases and 8 bases, with 12 bases remaining between them. The CDR3 DNA sequence: TGTGCCAGCAGCGCCGCACAGGGTGATGAGCAGTTCTTC. Residues: CASSAAQGDEQFF.

This clonotype has only a few counts. The chain is built from TRBV7-9 and TRBJ2-5; 7 bases map to TRBD1. Germline V CDR1 and CDR2: SEHNR, FQNEAQ (reference sequence). The CDR3 is 15 amino acids. The ends lost 2 bases at V and 1 base at J; junction bases unmatched: 4. CDR3 DNA: TGTGCCAGCAGCTTACAAACAGGGGCCCAAGAGACCCAGTACTTC. This translates into CASSLQTGAQETQYF.

The rearrangement joins TRBV30 to TRBJ2-5, with TRBD1 matching over 7 bases. Trimming cost V 7 bases and J 4 bases; bases outside gene matches: 12. Germline V gives CDR1 GTSNPN, CDR2 SVGIG (reference sequence). The CDR3 is made up of 14 amino acids. The CDR3 region has the DNA TGTGCCTCCTCAGTAACCGGGACAGCAGAGACCCAGTACTTC. Translating it yields CASSVTGTAETQYF.

This clonotype has only a few counts. The V call is TRBV20-1, the J call TRBJ2-3; tentative D call: TRBD2 (6 bases). Trimming removed 5 bases at V and 4 bases at J, with 7 bases between. The CDR3 is 11 amino acids. Germline V gene lookup returns CDR1 DFQATT and CDR2 SNEGSKA (reference sequence). The DNA of the CDR3 is TGCAGTGCTGGGGGGTCAGATACGCAGTATTTT. Translation gives CSAGGSDTQYF.

The chain has TRBV10-3 and TRBJ2-5, with D possibly being TRBD1 (6 bases). CDR1 is ENHRY and CDR2 is SYGVKD in the germline V gene. Between the trimmed V and J ends, which lost 0 bases and 1 base, there was a span of 15 bases. This CDR3 has 17 amino acids. The CDR3: CAISESRSRGTQETQYF. The CDR3 nucleotides read TGTGCCATCAGTGAGTCACGTAGTAGGGGGACCCAAGAGACCCAGTACTTC.